The sequence of this T cell receptor (beta chain) was determined in a study of T cell repertoires in cytomegalovirus infection (dated by TCRdb to about 2019). Regarding the study in general: The peptide stimulations were aimed at well-studied HLA-B-restricted epitopes as well as recently identified HLA-C-restricted CMV epitopes, whose presentation resists viral immunomodulation. The HLA type of each donor mattered for the analysis, because public TCR beta signatures pointed to carriage of CMV infection along with the matching HLA type. Points the paper makes about the study in general: In both this cohort and an independent roughly 350-donor cohort, the cumulative frequency of public TCR beta family members distinguished carriers of CMV infection plus the relevant HLA type. In the ex vivo response, HLA-C-restricted CMV-specific TCR beta clonotypes were dominant, and in two of eight donors the single most frequent clonotype came from this HLA-C-restricted group.

The sequencer was an Illumina HiSeq 1500. TCRdb passed the public sequencing reads through fastp at Q25 and MiXCR, retaining productive beta sequences. Each CDR3 protein gets just one entry, which takes the most common genes and DNA from the rows behind it. This sample has nearly 700,000 distinct CDR3 sequences in its table, and roughly a third of those were observed once. Roughly 18% of the sample goes to the ten largest clones. This specimen's treatment or condition label, interpreted: in vitro stimulation with specific CMV peptide epitopes to enrich CMV-specific T cells. This clonotype was observed a handful of times. The antigen it binds to is not known. Base qualities are not provided; no much larger clone lies one nucleotide away. Spanning cysteine to phenylalanine, the CDR3 consists of 16 amino acids. The CDR3 DNA has 48 bases and is translated from base 1. The germline V gene specifies MDHEN as CDR1 and SYDVKM as CDR2. Trimmed from V: 2 bases; trimmed from J: 2 bases; junction bases lacking a gene match: 8.

Specimen: cultured PBMCs, collected from culture after CMV antigen stimulation. This chain is built from TRBV28 and TRBJ2-5; the central 7 bases match TRBD1. This receptor was taken from a human donor in good health (CMV status not recorded). Some clones in this sample may be carry-over from other donors' samples. The base sequence is TGTGCCAGCAGTTTAGGCCGGGACAGCGAACAAGAGACCCAGTACTTC. This yields the protein CASSLGRDSEQETQYF.